This is a list of T cell receptor beta chains from one sample in a study of long-term antiretroviral therapy in people with HIV. The data were produced by immunoSEQ multiplex PCR, yet TCRdb's version contains in-frame clones alone and is incomplete. Of about 21,000 clones in the sample, 76% were seen once. The starting material was unsorted PBMCs, obtained less than 1.8 years before starting antiretroviral therapy. These receptors came from a woman aged 40 to 50 with HIV. Each CDR3 is given with its conserved first and last residue. A D gene is named only where the DNA matches it firmly. Clone size is not always given. Where it is, it says once, few, many or a class for expanded clones.

d_call j_call clone_size v_call cdr3_aa cdr3_nt
. TRBJ2-1 . TRBV18 CASSGPLGTYNEQFF TGTGCCAGCTCAGGACCCTTAGGGACTTACAATGAGCAGTTCTTC
TRBD1 TRBJ2-7 . TRBV30 CAWTGTDSYEQYF TGTGCCTGGACAGGGACAGACTCCTACGAGCAGTACTTC
. TRBJ1-2 . TRBV5-1 CASAEGTNYGYTF TGCGCCAGTGCCGAGGGGACTAACTATGGCTACACCTTC
. TRBJ1-5 . TRBV12-2 CASRPGSQHF TGTGCAAGTCGCCCCGGGTCCCAGCATTTT
TRBD2 TRBJ2-1 . TRBV6-5 CASSPTSGSNNEQFF TGTGCCAGCAGCCCGACTAGCGGGAGTAACAATGAGCAGTTCTTC
. TRBJ2-7 few TRBV2 CASSGHYEQYF TGTGCCAGCAGTGGACACTACGAGCAGTACTTC
TRBD2 TRBJ2-5 . TRBV5-1 CASSPRSAGVQETQYF TGCGCCAGCAGTCCGCGGTCAGCGGGAGTCCAAGAGACCCAGTACTTC
TRBD1 TRBJ2-1 . TRBV7-9 CASRPGQAYNEQFF TGTGCCAGCAGGCCAGGACAGGCCTACAATGAGCAGTTCTTC
. TRBJ2-2 . TRBV7-9 CASSPRNTGELFF TGTGCCAGCAGCCCGAGGAACACCGGGGAGCTGTTTTTT
. TRBJ1-1 . TRBV4-1 CASSQDPQPIMGAFF TGCGCCAGCAGCCAAGATCCGCAGCCCATAATGGGAGCTTTCTTT
. TRBJ1-4 . TRBV18 CASSPGIATGRGEKLFF TGTGCCAGCTCACCGGGGATTGCAACAGGGCGTGGCGAAAAACTGTTTTTT
TRBD2 TRBJ2-5 . TRBV5-1 CASSLSPTSGRASGETQYF TGCGCCAGCAGCTTGTCCCCTACTAGCGGGAGGGCTTCGGGAGAGACCCAGTACTTC
. TRBJ1-1 . TRBV9 CASSEPPGGLNTEAFF TGTGCCAGCAGCGAACCTCCCGGGGGACTGAACACTGAAGCTTTCTTT
. TRBJ2-7 medium-sized TRBV7-9 CASSLGVYEQYF TGTGCCAGCAGCTTAGGGGTCTACGAGCAGTACTTC
. TRBJ1-1 . TRBV18 CASSGPQGNTEAFF TGTGCCAGCTCAGGTCCCCAGGGAAACACTGAAGCTTTCTTT
. TRBJ1-5 . TRBV15 CATSRGGPDQPQHF TGTGCCACCAGCAGAGGGGGGCCTGATCAGCCCCAGCATTTT
. TRBJ2-2 . TRBV2 CASSDLTATELFF TGTGCCAGCAGTGATTTGACCGCCACAGAGCTGTTTTTT
. TRBJ1-3 . TRBV25-1 CASSEAGLSGNTIYF TGTGCCAGCAGTGAGGCAGGTCTCTCTGGAAACACCATATATTTT